This TCR beta chain was recorded in a study of cytomegalovirus exposure and HLA in healthy donors. Study as a whole: Earlier, 117 million unique TCR beta sequences were recovered from 200 million or so T cells by an analysis. Findings and limits, study-wide: V- and J-gene trimming of TCR beta was linked (in a later analysis) to a missense DCLRE1C variant.

This PCR relied on a set of 60 Vbeta primers and 13 Jbeta primers. Measured with immunoSEQ multiplex PCR; TCRdb has only the in-frame clones, and not every one. The table shows about 170,000 clones, with over 70% occurring only once. Points on this clone: Its antigen is not known.

This clonotype was obtained from a woman in her 50s in good health and CMV-seropositive. Input material: PBMCs.

The CDR3 sequence: CASSTRTGGGNTIYF. Here the CDR3 DNA reads TGTGCCAGTAGTACAAGGACAGGAGGTGGAAACACCATATATTTT. V is TRBV19 and J is TRBJ1-3, with TRBD1 matching 7 bases. After removal of 4 bases from V and 3 bases from J, the junction contained 6 bases not matched to a gene. The CDR3 sequence is 15 residues long. Germline CDR1 reads LNHDA; CDR2 reads SQIVND (reference sequence). The full variable domain, rest sourced from reference TRBV19 and TRBJ1-3, is DGGITQSPKYLFRKEGQNVTLSCEQNLNHDAMYWYRQDPGQGLRLIYYSQIVNDFQKGDIAEGYSVSREKKESFPLTVTSAQKNPTAFYLCASSTRTGGGNTIYFGEGSWLTVV.